The 2 T cell receptor beta chains in this list originate from one sample, sequenced in a study of OX40 agonist ivuxolimab in advanced cancers. Data came from immunoSEQ multiplex PCR; TCRdb stores just in-frame clones and leaves some out. The sample lists about 54,000 clones, roughly nine tenths occurring once. The material sequenced was CD4+ or CD8+ T cells sorted from blood, taken in a trial of the OX40 agonist ivuxolimab. All receptors derive from an adult with an advanced solid tumor such as melanoma, head and neck, liver or kidney cancer.

The chain uses TRBV4-2 and TRBJ2-3; 8 nucleotides agree with TRBD2. Germline V lookup: CDR1 LGHNA, CDR2 YNFKEQ. The CDR3 loop spans 17 amino acids. The ends lost 0 bases at V and 3 bases at J; junction bases unmatched: 8. CDR3 sequence: CASSQEVWRGDTDTQYF. The DNA for the CDR3 is TGTGCCAGCAGCCAAGAAGTTTGGCGGGGGGATACAGATACGCAGTATTTT.

The V call is TRBV7-9, the J call TRBJ2-3; 11 bases are shared with TRBD2. This CDR3 is built from 18 residues. CDR1 and CDR2 from the germline V gene are SEHNR and FQNEAQ (reference sequence). V lost 1 base and J lost 3; bases outside the gene matches: 9. DNA of the CDR3: TGTGCCAGCAGCTTAGGAGTTCCGGGACTAGCGGAAACAGATACGCAGTATTTT. As protein: CASSLGVPGLAETDTQYF.